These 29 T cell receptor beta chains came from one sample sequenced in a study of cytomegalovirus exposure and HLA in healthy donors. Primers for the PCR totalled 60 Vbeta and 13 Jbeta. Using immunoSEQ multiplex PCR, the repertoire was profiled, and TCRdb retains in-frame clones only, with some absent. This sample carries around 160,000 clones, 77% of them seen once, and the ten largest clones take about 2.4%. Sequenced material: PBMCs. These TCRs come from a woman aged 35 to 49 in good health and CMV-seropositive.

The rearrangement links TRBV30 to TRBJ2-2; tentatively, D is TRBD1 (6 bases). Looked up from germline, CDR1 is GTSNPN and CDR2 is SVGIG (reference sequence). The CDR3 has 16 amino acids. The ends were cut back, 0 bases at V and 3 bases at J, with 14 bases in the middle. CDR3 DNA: TGTGCCTGGAGTGTACTTAGGACAGCTTACACCGGGGAGCTGTTTTTT. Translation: CAWSVLRTAYTGELFF.

The chain's CDR3 is CASNTDGTGGYTF. CDR3 nucleotide sequence: TGTGCCAGCAACACGGACGGAACGGGGGGCTACACCTTC. The rearrangement joins TRBV2 to TRBJ1-2; D unclear. Trimming shortened V by 7 bases and J by 8 bases, and 17 bases separated the two germline ends. CDR1 SNHLY and CDR2 FYNNEI come from the germline V gene. This CDR3 has 13 residues. Based on the CDR3 plus reference TRBV2 and TRBJ1-2, the full variable domain is EPEVTQTPSHQVTQMGQEVILRCVPISNHLYFYWYRQILGQKVEFLVSFYNNEISEKSEIFDDQFSVERPDGSNFTLKIRSTKLEDSAMYFCASNTDGTGGYTFGSGTRLTVV.

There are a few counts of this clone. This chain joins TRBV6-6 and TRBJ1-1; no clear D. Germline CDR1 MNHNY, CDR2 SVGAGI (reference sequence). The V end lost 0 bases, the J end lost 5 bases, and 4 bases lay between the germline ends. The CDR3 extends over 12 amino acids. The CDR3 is CASSYSLTEAFF. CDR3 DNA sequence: TGTGCCAGCAGTTACTCCCTGACTGAAGCTTTCTTT.

For the CDR3, the DNA is TGTGCCAGTAGTTCTGCCGGGACAGGGAATAACTATGGCTACACCTTC. As protein: CASSSAGTGNNYGYTF. The chain is built from TRBV19 and TRBJ1-2, with 9 bases fitting TRBD1. J was trimmed by 1 base and V by 5 bases; bases with no gene match: 8. The CDR3 is made up of 16 amino acids. Germline values: CDR1 LNHDA, CDR2 SQIVND (reference sequence).

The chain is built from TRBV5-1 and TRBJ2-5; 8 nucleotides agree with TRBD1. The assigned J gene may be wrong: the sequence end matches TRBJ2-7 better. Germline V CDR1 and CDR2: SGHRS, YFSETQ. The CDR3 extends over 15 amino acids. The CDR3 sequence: CASSFGTGNTYEQYF. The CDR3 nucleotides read TGCGCCAGCAGCTTCGGGACAGGAAATACCTACGAGCAGTACTTC.

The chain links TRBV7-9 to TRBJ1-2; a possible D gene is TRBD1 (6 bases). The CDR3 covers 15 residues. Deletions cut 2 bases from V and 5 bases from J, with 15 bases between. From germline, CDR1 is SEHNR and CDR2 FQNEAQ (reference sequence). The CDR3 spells CASSLHAGAIYGYTF. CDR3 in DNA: TGTGCCAGCAGCTTACACGCAGGGGCGATATATGGCTACACCTTC.

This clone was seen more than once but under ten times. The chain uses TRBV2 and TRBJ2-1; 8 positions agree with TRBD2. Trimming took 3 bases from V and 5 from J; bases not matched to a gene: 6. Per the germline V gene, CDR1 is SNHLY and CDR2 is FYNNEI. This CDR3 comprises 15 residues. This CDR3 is CASSDEREWNNEQFF. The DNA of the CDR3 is TGTGCCAGCAGTGACGAGCGGGAGTGGAACAATGAGCAGTTCTTC.

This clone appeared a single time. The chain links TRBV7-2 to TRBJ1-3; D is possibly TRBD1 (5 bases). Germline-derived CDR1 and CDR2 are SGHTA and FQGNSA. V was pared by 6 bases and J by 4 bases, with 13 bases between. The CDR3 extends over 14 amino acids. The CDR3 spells CASRLQTVGNTIYF. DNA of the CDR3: TGTGCCAGCAGACTTCAGACAGTAGGAAACACCATATATTTT. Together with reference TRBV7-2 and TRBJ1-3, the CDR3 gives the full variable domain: GAGVSQSPSNKVTEKGKDVELRCDPISGHTALYWYRQSLGQGLEFLIYFQGNSAPDKSGLPSDRFSAERTGGSVSTLTIQRTQQEDSAVYLCASRLQTVGNTIYFGEGSWLTVV.

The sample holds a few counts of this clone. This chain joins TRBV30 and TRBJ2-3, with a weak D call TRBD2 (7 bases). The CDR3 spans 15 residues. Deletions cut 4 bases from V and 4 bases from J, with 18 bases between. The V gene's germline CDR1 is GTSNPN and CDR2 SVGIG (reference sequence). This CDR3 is CAWTRTGREADTQYF. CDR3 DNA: TGTGCCTGGACTCGTACAGGGAGGGAGGCAGATACGCAGTATTTT.

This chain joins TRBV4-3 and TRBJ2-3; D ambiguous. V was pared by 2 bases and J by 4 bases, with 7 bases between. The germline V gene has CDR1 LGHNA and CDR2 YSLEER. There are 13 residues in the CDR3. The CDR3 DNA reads TGCGCCAGCAGCCAAAGCCAGGCAGATACGCAGTATTTT. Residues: CASSQSQADTQYF.

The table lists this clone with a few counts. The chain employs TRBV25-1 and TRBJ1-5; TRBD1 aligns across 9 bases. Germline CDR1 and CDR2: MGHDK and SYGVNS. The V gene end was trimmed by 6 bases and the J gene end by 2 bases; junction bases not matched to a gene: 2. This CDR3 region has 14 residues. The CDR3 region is CASRGQGGNQPQHF. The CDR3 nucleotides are TGTGCCAGCAGGGGACAGGGCGGCAATCAGCCCCAGCATTTT.

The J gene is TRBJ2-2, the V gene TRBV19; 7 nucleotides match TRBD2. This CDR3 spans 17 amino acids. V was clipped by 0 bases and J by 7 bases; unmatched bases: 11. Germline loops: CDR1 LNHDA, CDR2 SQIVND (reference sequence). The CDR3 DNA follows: TGTGCCAGTAGTATAGACGGACCGGGACTACTTGGCGGGGAGCTGTTTTTT. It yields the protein CASSIDGPGLLGGELFF.

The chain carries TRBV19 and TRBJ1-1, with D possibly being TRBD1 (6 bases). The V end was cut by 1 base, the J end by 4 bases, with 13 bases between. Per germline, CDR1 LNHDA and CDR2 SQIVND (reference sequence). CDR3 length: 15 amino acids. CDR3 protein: CASSIGDTGVTEAFF. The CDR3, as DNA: TGTGCCAGTAGTATAGGGGACACTGGGGTCACTGAAGCTTTCTTT.

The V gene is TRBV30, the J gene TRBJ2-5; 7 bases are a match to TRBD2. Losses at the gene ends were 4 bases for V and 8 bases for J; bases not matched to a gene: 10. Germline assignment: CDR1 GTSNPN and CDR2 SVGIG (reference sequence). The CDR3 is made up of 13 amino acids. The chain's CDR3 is CAWIETSRVTQYF. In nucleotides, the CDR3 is TGTGCCTGGATAGAGACTAGCCGCGTAACCCAGTACTTC.

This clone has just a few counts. CDR3 loop: CASSFGRGNQPQHF. CDR3 DNA: TGTGCCAGCAGTTTTGGTCGGGGGAATCAGCCCCAGCATTTT. The chain couples TRBV28 to TRBJ1-5; a possible D gene is TRBD1 (5 bases). Trimming pared 3 bases from V and 4 bases from J, leaving 10 bases between. This CDR3 region has 14 residues. Germline CDR1 reads MDHEN; CDR2 reads SYDVKM.

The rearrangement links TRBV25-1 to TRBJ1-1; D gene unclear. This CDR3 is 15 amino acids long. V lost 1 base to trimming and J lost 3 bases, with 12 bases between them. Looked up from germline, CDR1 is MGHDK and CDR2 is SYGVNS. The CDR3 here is CASSEFPGLDTEAFF. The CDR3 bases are TGTGCCAGCAGTGAATTCCCGGGTTTGGACACTGAAGCTTTCTTT.

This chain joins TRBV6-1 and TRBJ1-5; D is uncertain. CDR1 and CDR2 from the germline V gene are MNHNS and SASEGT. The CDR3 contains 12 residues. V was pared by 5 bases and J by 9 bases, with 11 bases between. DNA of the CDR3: TGTGCCAGCAGTAACCTCAGGCGGCCCCAGCATTTT. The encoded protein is CASSNLRRPQHF.

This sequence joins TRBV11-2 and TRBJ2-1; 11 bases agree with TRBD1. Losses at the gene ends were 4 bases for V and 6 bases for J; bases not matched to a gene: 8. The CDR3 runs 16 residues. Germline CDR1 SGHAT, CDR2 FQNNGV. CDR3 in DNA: TGTGCCAGCAGCTGGGGGCCGGGACAGGGGGTCAATGAGCAGTTCTTC. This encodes CASSWGPGQGVNEQFF.

The CDR3 nucleotides are TGTGCCAGCAGTGCAGTCGGGGGGAACACTGAAGCTTTCTTT. It specifies CASSAVGGNTEAFF. J is TRBJ1-1 and V is TRBV6-4, with D maybe TRBD1 (5 bases). The CDR3 spans 14 residues. Between the trimmed V and J ends, which lost 4 bases and 1 base, there was a span of 10 bases. The germline V gene has CDR1 MRHNA and CDR2 SNTAGT.

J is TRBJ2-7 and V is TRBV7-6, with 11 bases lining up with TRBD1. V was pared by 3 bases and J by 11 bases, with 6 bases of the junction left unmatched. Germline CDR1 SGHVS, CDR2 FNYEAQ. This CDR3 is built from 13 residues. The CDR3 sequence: CASSFGTGGPEYF. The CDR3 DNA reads TGTGCCAGCAGCTTTGGGACAGGGGGACCTGAGTACTTC.

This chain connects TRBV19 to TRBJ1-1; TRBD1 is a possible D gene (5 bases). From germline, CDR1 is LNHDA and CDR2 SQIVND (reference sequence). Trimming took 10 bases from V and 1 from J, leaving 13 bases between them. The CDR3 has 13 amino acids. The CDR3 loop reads CATTMGGNTEAFF. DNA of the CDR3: TGTGCCACCACCATGGGGGGGAACACTGAAGCTTTCTTT.

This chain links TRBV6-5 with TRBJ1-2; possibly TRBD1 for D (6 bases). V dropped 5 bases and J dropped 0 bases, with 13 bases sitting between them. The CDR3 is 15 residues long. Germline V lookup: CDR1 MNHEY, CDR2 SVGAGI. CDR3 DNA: TGTGCCAGCAGTGTCGAACAGGGACCTAACTATGGCTACACCTTC. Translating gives CASSVEQGPNYGYTF.

CDR3: CASSMRRGSPGELFF. The CDR3 coding sequence is TGTGCCAGTAGTATGCGCAGGGGCAGTCCCGGGGAGCTGTTTTTT. The genes are TRBV19 and TRBJ2-2; D might be TRBD1 (6 bases). CDR3 length: 15 amino acids. Per germline, CDR1 LNHDA and CDR2 SQIVND (reference sequence). V was clipped by 3 bases and J by 6 bases, with 14 bases between them.

CDR3 DNA: TGTGCCAGCAGCCAAGAGGGTTACTACTACGAGCAGTACTTC. As protein: CASSQEGYYYEQYF. This rearrangement joins TRBV4-2 to TRBJ2-7; D not resolved. CDR1 and CDR2 from the germline V gene are LGHNA and YNFKEQ. This CDR3 is built from 14 residues. V lost 0 bases to trimming and J lost 3 bases, with 9 bases between them.

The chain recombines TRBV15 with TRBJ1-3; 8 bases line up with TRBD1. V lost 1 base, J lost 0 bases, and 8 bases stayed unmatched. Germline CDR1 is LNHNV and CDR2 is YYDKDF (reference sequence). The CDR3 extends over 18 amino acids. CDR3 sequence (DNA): TGTGCCACCAGCAGAGGAAGACAGGGGCACTCCTCTGGAAACACCATATATTTT. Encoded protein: CATSRGRQGHSSGNTIYF.

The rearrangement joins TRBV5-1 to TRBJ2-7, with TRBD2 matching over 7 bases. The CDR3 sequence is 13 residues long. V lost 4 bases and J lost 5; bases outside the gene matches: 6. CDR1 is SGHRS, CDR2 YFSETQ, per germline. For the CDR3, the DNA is TGCGCCAGCAGCCTGGGGGGGGTGAACGAGCAGTACTTC. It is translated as CASSLGGVNEQYF.

CDR3 coding DNA: TGTGCCAGCGGACAGGACTACGAGCAGTACTTC. It translates to CASGQDYEQYF. This chain links TRBV6-6 with TRBJ2-7, with 7 bases identical to TRBD1. The trim removed 8 bases at V and 3 bases at J, leaving 1 base unmatched. The germline V gene encodes CDR1 MNHNY and CDR2 SVGAGI (reference sequence). The CDR3 is made up of 11 amino acids.

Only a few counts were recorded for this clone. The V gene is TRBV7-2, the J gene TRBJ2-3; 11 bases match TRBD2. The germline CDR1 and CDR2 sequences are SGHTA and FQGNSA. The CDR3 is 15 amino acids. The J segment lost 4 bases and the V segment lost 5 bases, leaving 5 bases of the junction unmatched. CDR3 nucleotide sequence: TGTGCCAGCAGCCCGGGACTAGCGGATGCAGATACGCAGTATTTT. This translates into CASSPGLADADTQYF.

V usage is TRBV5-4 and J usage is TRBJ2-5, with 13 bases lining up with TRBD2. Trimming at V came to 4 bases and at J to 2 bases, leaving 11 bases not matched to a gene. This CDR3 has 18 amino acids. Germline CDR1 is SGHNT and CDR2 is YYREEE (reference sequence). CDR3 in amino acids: CASSPGKKLAGGQETQYF. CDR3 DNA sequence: TGTGCCAGCAGCCCCGGAAAAAAACTAGCGGGAGGGCAAGAGACCCAGTACTTC.